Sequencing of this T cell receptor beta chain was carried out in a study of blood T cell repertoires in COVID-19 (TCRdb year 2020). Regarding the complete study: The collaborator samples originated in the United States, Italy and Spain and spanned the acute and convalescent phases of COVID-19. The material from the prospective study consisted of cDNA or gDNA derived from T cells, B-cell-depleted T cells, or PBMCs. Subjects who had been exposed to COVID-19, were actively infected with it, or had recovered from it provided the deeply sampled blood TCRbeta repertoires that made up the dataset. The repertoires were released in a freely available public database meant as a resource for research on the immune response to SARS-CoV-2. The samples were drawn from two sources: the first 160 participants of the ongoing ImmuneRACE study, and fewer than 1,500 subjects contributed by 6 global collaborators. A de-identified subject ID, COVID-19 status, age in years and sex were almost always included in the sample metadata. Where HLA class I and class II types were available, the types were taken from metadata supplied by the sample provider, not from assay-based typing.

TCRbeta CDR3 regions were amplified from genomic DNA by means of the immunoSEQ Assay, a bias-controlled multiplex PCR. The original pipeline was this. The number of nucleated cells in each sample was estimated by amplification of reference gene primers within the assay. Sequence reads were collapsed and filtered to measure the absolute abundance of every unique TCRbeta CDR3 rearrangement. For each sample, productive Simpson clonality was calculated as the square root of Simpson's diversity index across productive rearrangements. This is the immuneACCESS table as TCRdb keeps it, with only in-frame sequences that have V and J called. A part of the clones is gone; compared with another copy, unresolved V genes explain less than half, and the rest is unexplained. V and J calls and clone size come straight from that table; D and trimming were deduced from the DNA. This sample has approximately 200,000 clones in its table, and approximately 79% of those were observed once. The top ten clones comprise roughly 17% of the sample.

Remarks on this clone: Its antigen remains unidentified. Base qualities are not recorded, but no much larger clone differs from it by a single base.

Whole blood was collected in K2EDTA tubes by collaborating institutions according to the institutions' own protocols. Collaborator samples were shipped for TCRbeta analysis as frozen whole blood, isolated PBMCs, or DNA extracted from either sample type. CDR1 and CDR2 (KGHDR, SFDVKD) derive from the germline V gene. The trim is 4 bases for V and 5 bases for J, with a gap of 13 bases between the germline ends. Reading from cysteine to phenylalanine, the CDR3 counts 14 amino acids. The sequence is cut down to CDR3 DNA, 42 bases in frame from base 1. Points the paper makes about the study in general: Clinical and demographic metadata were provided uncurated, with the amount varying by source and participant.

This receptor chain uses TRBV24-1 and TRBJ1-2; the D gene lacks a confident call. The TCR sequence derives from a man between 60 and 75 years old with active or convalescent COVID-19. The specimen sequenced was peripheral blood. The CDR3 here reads CATSDTGSSYGYTF. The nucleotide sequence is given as TGTGCCACCAGTGACACCGGGAGCTCGTATGGCTACACCTTC.